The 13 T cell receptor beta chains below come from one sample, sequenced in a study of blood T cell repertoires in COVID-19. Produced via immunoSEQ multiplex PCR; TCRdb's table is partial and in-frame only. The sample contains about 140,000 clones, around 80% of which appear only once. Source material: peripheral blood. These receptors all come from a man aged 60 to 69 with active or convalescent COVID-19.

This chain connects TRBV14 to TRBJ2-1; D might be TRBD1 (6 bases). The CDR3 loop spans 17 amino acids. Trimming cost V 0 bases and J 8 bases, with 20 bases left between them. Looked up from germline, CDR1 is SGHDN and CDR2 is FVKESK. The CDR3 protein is CASSQESGDTFSDEQFF. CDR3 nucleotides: TGTGCCAGCAGCCAAGAATCAGGGGACACCTTCAGTGATGAGCAGTTCTTC.

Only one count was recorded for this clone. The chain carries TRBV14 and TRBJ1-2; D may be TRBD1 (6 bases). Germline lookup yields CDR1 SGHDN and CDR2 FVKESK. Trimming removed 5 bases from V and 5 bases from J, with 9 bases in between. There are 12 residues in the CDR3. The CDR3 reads CASSTQGYGYTF. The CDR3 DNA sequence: TGTGCCAGCAGCACACAGGGTTATGGCTACACCTTC.

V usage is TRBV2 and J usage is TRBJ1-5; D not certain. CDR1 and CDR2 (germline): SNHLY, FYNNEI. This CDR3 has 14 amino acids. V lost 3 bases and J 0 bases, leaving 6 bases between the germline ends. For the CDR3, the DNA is TGTGCCAGCAGTGACGGGAATAGCAATCAGCCCCAGCATTTT. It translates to CASSDGNSNQPQHF.

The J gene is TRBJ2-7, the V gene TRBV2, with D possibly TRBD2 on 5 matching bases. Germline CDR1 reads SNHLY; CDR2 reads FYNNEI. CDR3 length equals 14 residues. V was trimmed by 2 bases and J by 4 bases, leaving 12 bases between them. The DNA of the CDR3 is TGTGCCAGCAGTGAAATAGGACTTTTTTACGAGCAGTACGTC. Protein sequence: CASSEIGLFYEQYV.

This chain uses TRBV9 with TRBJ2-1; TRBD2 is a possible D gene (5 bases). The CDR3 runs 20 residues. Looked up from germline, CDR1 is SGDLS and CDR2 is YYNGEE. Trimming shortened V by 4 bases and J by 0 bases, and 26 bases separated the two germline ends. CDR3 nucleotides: TGTGCCAGCAGCCCCCCAGGTCCGCCTAGCCCGGATAACTCCTACAATGAGCAGTTCTTC. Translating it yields CASSPPGPPSPDNSYNEQFF. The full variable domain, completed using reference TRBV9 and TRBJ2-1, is DSGVTQTPKHLITATGQRVTLRCSPRSGDLSVYWYQQSLDQGLQFLIQYYNGEERAKGNILERFSAQQFPDLHSELNLSSLELGDSALYFCASSPPGPPSPDNSYNEQFFGPGTRLTVL.

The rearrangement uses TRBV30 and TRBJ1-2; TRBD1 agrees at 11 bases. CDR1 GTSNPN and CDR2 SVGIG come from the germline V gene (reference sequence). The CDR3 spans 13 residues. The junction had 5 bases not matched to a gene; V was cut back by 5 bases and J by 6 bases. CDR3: CAWEDRGRHGYTF. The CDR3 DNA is TGTGCCTGGGAGGACAGGGGGCGTCATGGCTACACCTTC.

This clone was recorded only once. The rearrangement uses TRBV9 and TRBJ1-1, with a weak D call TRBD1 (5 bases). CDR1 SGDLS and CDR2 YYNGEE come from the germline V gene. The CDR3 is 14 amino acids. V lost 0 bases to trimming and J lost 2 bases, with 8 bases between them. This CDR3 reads CASSVVGHNTEAFF. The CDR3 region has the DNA TGTGCCAGCAGCGTAGTGGGGCACAACACTGAAGCTTTCTTT.

CDR3 nucleotide sequence: TGTGCCAGTAGTATAGGGGGGACACAGTACAATGAGCAGTTCTTC. Its protein is CASSIGGTQYNEQFF. The rearrangement uses TRBV19 and TRBJ2-1, with a possible D match to TRBD1 (6 bases). The CDR3 loop spans 15 amino acids. Germline V gene sequence: CDR1 LNHDA, CDR2 SQIVND (reference sequence). The V gene lost 1 base and the J gene lost 4 bases, with 11 bases spanning the gap.

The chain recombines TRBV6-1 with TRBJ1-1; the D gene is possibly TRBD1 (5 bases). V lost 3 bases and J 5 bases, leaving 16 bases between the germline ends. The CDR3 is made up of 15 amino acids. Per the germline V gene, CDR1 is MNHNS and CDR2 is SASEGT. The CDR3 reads CASSDFSGRRTEAFF. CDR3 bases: TGTGCCAGCAGTGATTTCTCAGGGAGGAGGACTGAAGCTTTCTTT.

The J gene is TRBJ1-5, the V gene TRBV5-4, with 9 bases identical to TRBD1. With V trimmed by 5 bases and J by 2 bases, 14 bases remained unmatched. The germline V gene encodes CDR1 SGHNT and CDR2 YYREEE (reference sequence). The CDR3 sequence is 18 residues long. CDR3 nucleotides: TGTGCCAGCAGGGCAAGAAGACTCACAGGGGGCGGCAATCAGCCCCAGCATTTT. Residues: CASRARRLTGGGNQPQHF.

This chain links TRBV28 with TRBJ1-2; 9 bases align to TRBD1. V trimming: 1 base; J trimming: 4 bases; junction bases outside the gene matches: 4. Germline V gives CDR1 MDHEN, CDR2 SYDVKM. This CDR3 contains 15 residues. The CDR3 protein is CASSLSGTGTYGYTF. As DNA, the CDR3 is TGTGCCAGCAGTTTATCCGGGACAGGGACCTATGGCTACACCTTC.

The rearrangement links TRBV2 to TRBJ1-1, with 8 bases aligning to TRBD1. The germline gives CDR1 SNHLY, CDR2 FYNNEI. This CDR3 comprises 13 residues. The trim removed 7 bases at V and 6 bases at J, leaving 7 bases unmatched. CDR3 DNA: TGTGCCAGCACCCTACAGGGGGTTGCTGAAGCTTTCTTT. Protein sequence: CASTLQGVAEAFF.

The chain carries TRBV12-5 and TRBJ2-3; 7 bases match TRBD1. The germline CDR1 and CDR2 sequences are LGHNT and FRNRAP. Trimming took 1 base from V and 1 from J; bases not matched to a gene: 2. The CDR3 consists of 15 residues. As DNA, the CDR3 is TGTGCTAGTGGTTTGGGACAGGGTGGCACAGATACGCAGTATTTT. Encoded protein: CASGLGQGGTDTQYF.